Given below is one T cell receptor (beta chain) in context. This CDR3 has 15 residues. In germline, CDR1 is SGHVS, CDR2 FNYEAQ. V was clipped by 5 bases and J by 5 bases; unmatched bases: 9. The data are from a study of blood T cell repertoires in COVID-19. On the study more broadly: PBMCs, B-cell-depleted T cells, or T cells were the source of the cDNA or gDNA that made up the material.

Original processing methods: Quantification of nucleated cells was approximated via reference gene primer amplification. The assay was immunoSEQ multiplex PCR, and TCRdb's table has in-frame clones only and misses some. For V, J and clone size, that table is used; D and trimming come from the DNA. The sample contains 250,000 to 400,000 clones, around 87% of which appear only once. Residents of 24 US areas, aged about 18 to 89 years, made up the participants. Cohort 3 recovery required two negative PCRs, clearance, or symptom resolution. V and J are TRBV7-6 and TRBJ2-5; 9 bases line up with TRBD1. Sample: PBMCs or T cells enriched from blood (not recorded which). This clonotype originated in a woman aged 25 to 45 who had recovered from COVID-19. The CDR3 is CASSPRWGTGETQYF. The CDR3 DNA follows: TGTGCCAGCAGCCCGAGATGGGGGACAGGGGAGACCCAGTACTTC. Full variable domain (outside the CDR3, taken from reference TRBV7-6 and TRBJ2-5): GAGVSQSPRYKVTKRGQDVALRCDPISGHVSLYWYRQALGQGPEFLTYFNYEAQQDKSGLPNDRFSAERPEGSISTLTIQRTEQRDSAMYRCASSPRWGTGETQYFGPGTRLLVL.